This section outlines one TCR beta chain sequence together with its context. These data originate in a study of blood T cells in healthy people across ages. Alongside a J-beta primer mix, a sample-barcoded 5' primer served in a second PCR lasting roughly 6 to 11 cycles. MiXCR, run by TCRdb on the 5' RACE reads, gives a single entry per CDR3 protein. This table has hundreds of thousands of distinct CDR3 sequences, more than 55% appearing once. V lost 4 bases and J 2 bases, leaving 13 bases between the germline ends. The CDR3 totals 15 residues. CDR1 SGHTA and CDR2 FQGTGA come from the germline V gene. This clonotype was sampled from a man aged 35 to 55 in good health. The J gene is TRBJ2-3, the V gene TRBV7-3; the D is unclear. The sequenced sample was blood. The CDR3 spells CASSWSGGPTDTQYF. The CDR3 region has the DNA TGTGCCAGCAGCTGGAGTGGCGGACCCACAGATACGCAGTATTTT.